This T cell receptor beta chain was sequenced during a study of cytomegalovirus exposure and HLA in healthy donors. The PCR had 60 Vbeta and 13 Jbeta primers. Libraries were prepared by immunoSEQ multiplex PCR; TCRdb keeps only in-frame clonotypes and omits some of them. This table has some 84,000 clones, under 80% appearing once. This CDR3 has 14 amino acids. With V trimmed by 3 bases and J by 3 bases, 1 base remained unmatched. Germline loops: CDR1 MNHEY, CDR2 SVGAGI. Input material: PBMCs. The chain joins TRBV6-5 to TRBJ2-7, with 11 bases lining up with TRBD2. The receptor comes from a boy aged 5 to 17 in good health and CMV-seronegative. The CDR3 DNA follows: TGTGCCAGCAGTTATACTAGCGGGGGCTACGAGCAGTACTTC. Protein product: CASSYTSGGYEQYF.